The 30 T cell receptor beta chains reported below all come from one sample, sequenced in a study of beta chain features in type 1 diabetes. The study reverse transcribed the entire isolated RNA, so it sequenced expressed TCRB transcripts. The repertoire was sequenced with immunoSEQ multiplex PCR; TCRdb's copy has only in-frame clones and lacks some. The data contain over 650,000 clones, around an eighth of them singletons. The antigens these receptors bind are not known. Findings and limits, study-wide: All four CD4+ subsets of Type 1 diabetes patients contained TCRB CDR3s that were moderately but significantly shorter.

Input material: naive CD4+ T cells from blood. Receptors were obtained from a man aged 18 to 30 with type 1 diabetes.

This sequence joins TRBV5-4 and TRBJ2-3; 8 nucleotides agree with TRBD2. This CDR3 is 16 amino acids long. CDR1 SGHNT and CDR2 YYREEE come from the germline V gene (reference sequence). Losses at the gene ends were 0 bases for V and 3 bases for J; bases not matched to a gene: 6. The CDR3 region is CASSLAGAGVTDTQYF. Here the CDR3 DNA reads TGTGCCAGCAGCTTGGCCGGAGCGGGAGTTACAGATACGCAGTATTTT.

This clone was counted only a few times. The chain recombines TRBV30 with TRBJ1-4; possibly TRBD1 for D (5 bases). The CDR3 loop spans 15 amino acids. Deletions cut 0 bases from V and 8 bases from J, with 16 bases between. CDR1 and CDR2 (germline): GTSNPN, SVGIG (reference sequence). The DNA for the CDR3 is TGTGCCTGGAGTGTACGGGGGAGGGCCAGGGAAAAACTGTTTTTT. Protein product: CAWSVRGRAREKLFF.

The J gene is TRBJ2-5, the V gene TRBV21-1; TRBD1, as called in the table, went unchecked against the DNA. TRBV21-1 has pseudogene status. The CDR3 spans 13 residues. The DNA for the CDR3 is TGTGCCAGCAGCAAAGGGCAGGCAGGGACCCAGTACTTC. Its protein is CASSKGQAGTQYF.

This chain uses TRBV10-3 with TRBJ2-5, with D possibly being TRBD1 or TRBD2 (5 bases each). This CDR3 has 13 residues. From germline, CDR1 is ENHRY and CDR2 SYGVKD. Trimming removed 4 bases at V and 5 bases at J, with 11 bases between. The CDR3 loop is CAISGGAEETQYF. The CDR3 nucleotides are TGTGCCATCAGTGGAGGGGCGGAGGAGACCCAGTACTTC.

This chain connects TRBV6-5 to TRBJ1-2, with a weak D call TRBD1 (5 bases). Trimming cost V 7 bases and J 0 bases, with 15 bases left between them. Germline V gene lookup returns CDR1 MNHEY and CDR2 SVGAGI. The CDR3 runs to 15 residues. CDR3 sequence (DNA): TGTGCCAGCACCCGGACACCTACTCCTAACTATGGCTACACCTTC. This encodes CASTRTPTPNYGYTF.

CDR3 nucleotides: TGTGCCAGCAGCTTAGCTCCCGAGTACGAGCAGTACTTC. Protein product: CASSLAPEYEQYF. The chain is built from TRBV7-2 and TRBJ2-7, with no clear D. Per the germline V gene, CDR1 is SGHTA and CDR2 is FQGNSA. V lost 0 bases and J lost 4, with 7 bases in between. The CDR3 loop spans 13 amino acids.

A few counts support this clone. The chain carries TRBV14 and TRBJ2-5; 12 bases line up with TRBD2. The J call is doubtful: the DNA matches TRBJ2-7 better. The CDR3 length is 15 residues. CDR1 and CDR2 (germline): SGHDN, FVKESK. The CDR3 is CASSGSLAGGYEQYF. The CDR3 nucleotides are TGTGCCAGCAGCGGATCACTAGCGGGAGGCTACGAGCAGTACTTC.

The J gene is TRBJ2-1, the V gene TRBV21-1; the table's D gene call, TRBD2, was not cross checked with the DNA. TRBV21-1 is a listed pseudogene. The CDR3 has 16 residues. As DNA, the CDR3 is TGTGCCAGCAGCAAAAACGCGGGGACTAGATTCGGTGAGCAGTTCTTC. It is translated as CASSKNAGTRFGEQFF.

The CDR3 reads CASSPGLAGDSETQYF. The DNA of the CDR3 is TGTGCCAGCAGCCCCGGACTAGCGGGAGATTCAGAGACCCAGTACTTC. This chain joins TRBV5-4 and TRBJ2-5, with 13 bases identical to TRBD2. Germline V lookup: CDR1 SGHNT, CDR2 YYREEE (reference sequence). The CDR3 extends over 16 amino acids. V was clipped by 4 bases and J by 4 bases; unmatched bases: 7. Full variable domain (rest looked up from reference TRBV5-4 and TRBJ2-5): ETGVTQSPTHLIKTRGQQVTLRCSSQSGHNTVSWYQQALGQGPQFIFQYYREEENGRGNFPPRFSGLQFPNYSSELNVNALELDDSALYLCASSPGLAGDSETQYFGPGTRLLVL.

The rearrangement uses TRBV11-2 and TRBJ2-7; D not certain. Germline loops: CDR1 SGHAT, CDR2 FQNNGV. The CDR3 loop spans 12 amino acids. Trimming took 4 bases from V and 3 from J, leaving 7 bases between them. The CDR3 DNA follows: TGTGCCAGCAGCTGGGCTGGCTACGAGCAGTACTTC. Encoded protein: CASSWAGYEQYF.

The chain joins TRBV5-1 to TRBJ2-3; D unresolved. V was cut by 0 bases and J by 4 bases, with 3 bases left in between. The germline CDR1 and CDR2 sequences are SGHRS and YFSETQ. This CDR3 region has 12 residues. This CDR3 is CASSLEPDTQYF. In DNA, the CDR3 is TGCGCCAGCAGCTTGGAGCCAGATACGCAGTATTTT.

On this clone: The sample carries other DNA sequences with the same CDR3. V gene TRBV6-5 combines with J gene TRBJ2-5; 7 nucleotides agree with TRBD2. The V gene end was trimmed by 0 bases and the J gene end by 5 bases; junction bases not matched to a gene: 3. There are 14 residues in the CDR3. CDR1 is MNHEY and CDR2 is SVGAGI in the germline V gene. The CDR3 DNA reads TGTGCCAGCAGTTACTCACGGGGGGAGGAGACCCAGTACTTC. Protein: CASSYSRGEETQYF.

The chain joins TRBV6-6 to TRBJ2-7; weak D call: TRBD1 (5 bases). The CDR3 totals 14 residues. Germline V gene sequence: CDR1 MNHNY, CDR2 SVGAGI (reference sequence). The ends were cut back, 6 bases at V and 3 bases at J, with 15 bases in the middle. In DNA, the CDR3 is TGTGCCAGCAGCCCCCACACCGACAGCTACGAGCAGTACTTC. Its protein is CASSPHTDSYEQYF.

Worth noting for this clone: The same CDR3 also results from other DNA sequences found in this sample. V and J are TRBV5-1 and TRBJ2-7; D may be TRBD1 (6 bases). Deletions cut 4 bases from V and 0 bases from J, with 11 bases between. The CDR3 runs 14 residues. CDR1 and CDR2 from the germline V gene are SGHRS and YFSETQ. The CDR3 loop reads CASSPRDTSYEQYF. Written as DNA, the CDR3 is TGCGCCAGCAGCCCCCGGGACACCTCCTACGAGCAGTACTTC.

The table lists this clone with a few counts. The V call is TRBV18, the J call TRBJ2-2; D ambiguous. Trimming stripped 1 base from V and 7 bases from J, with 4 bases between. The CDR3 spans 12 residues. CDR1 is KGHSH, CDR2 LQKENI, per germline. The CDR3 loop is CASSPQIGELFF. CDR3 bases: TGTGCCAGCTCACCACAGATCGGGGAGCTGTTTTTT.

The chain has TRBV30 and TRBJ1-6; TRBD1 might be the D (5 bases). The CDR3 has 12 residues. Trimming pared 2 bases from V and 11 bases from J, leaving 10 bases between. From germline, CDR1 is GTSNPN and CDR2 SVGIG (reference sequence). CDR3 in amino acids: CAWSFTGPPLHF. CDR3 DNA: TGTGCCTGGAGTTTCACAGGACCACCCCTCCACTTT.

This clone has just a few counts. This chain links TRBV5-1 with TRBJ2-1, with 10 bases lining up with TRBD2. The V and J ends lost 4 bases and 7 bases, in that order; junction bases with no gene match: 5. Germline CDR1 SGHRS, CDR2 YFSETQ. This CDR3 is 14 amino acids long. The CDR3 nucleotides read TGCGCCAGCAGCCTTTTAGCGGGGGGAAATGAGCAGTTCTTC. Its protein is CASSLLAGGNEQFF. Looking up the rest from reference TRBV5-1 and TRBJ2-1 gives the full variable domain: KAGVTQTPRYLIKTRGQQVTLSCSPISGHRSVSWYQQTPGQGLQFLFEYFSETQRNKGNFPGRFSGRQFSNSRSEMNVSTLELGDSALYLCASSLLAGGNEQFFGPGTRLTVL.

The rearrangement uses TRBV30 and TRBJ2-4, with D possibly TRBD2 on 6 matching bases. CDR1 and CDR2 from the germline V gene are GTSNPN and SVGIG (reference sequence). This CDR3 is 11 amino acids long. Trimming cost V 3 bases and J 6 bases, with 6 bases left between them. CDR3 nucleotides: TGTGCCTGGAGCGGGGGAAACATTCAGTACTTC. It yields the protein CAWSGGNIQYF.

This clone was detected only a few times. The chain is built from TRBV7-2 and TRBJ2-3; unclear D gene. Germline loops: CDR1 SGHTA, CDR2 FQGNSA. The CDR3 contains 15 residues. V lost 2 bases and J 0 bases, leaving 9 bases between the germline ends. CDR3 DNA: TGTGCCAGCAGCTTAACCGGCGGAAGCACAGATACGCAGTATTTT. Translation: CASSLTGGSTDTQYF.

The chain has TRBV7-6 and TRBJ1-6; a weak D match, TRBD1 (6 bases). Germline V CDR1 and CDR2: SGHVS, FNYEAQ. This CDR3 is built from 14 residues. V gave up 3 bases and J gave up 7 bases, with 10 bases separating them. In DNA, the CDR3 is TGTGCCAGCAGCTTCAATACAGGGAATTCACCCCTCCACTTT. Translating gives CASSFNTGNSPLHF.

This chain joins TRBV9 and TRBJ2-7; the D call may be TRBD1 or TRBD2 (5 bases each). The CDR3 length is 16 residues. Per germline, CDR1 SGDLS and CDR2 YYNGEE. V was pared by 4 bases and J by 7 bases, with 24 bases between. The CDR3 nucleotides are TGTGCCAGCAGCCTACGCTCCGGGACCACCTCCGGGGAGCAGTACTTC. It encodes CASSLRSGTTSGEQYF.

The chain links TRBV6-1 to TRBJ2-1; D call uncertain. CDR1 is MNHNS and CDR2 is SASEGT in the germline V gene. The CDR3 runs to 11 residues. V was clipped by 6 bases and J by 8 bases, with 8 bases between them. In nucleotides, the CDR3 is TGTGCCAGCAGCGACCCCGATGAGCAGTTCTTC. Residues: CASSDPDEQFF.

This clone was seen more than once but under ten times. The CDR3 protein is CASSPSGRSTDTQYF. In DNA form, the CDR3 reads TGTGCCAGCAGCCCGAGCGGGAGAAGCACAGATACGCAGTATTTT. V is TRBV7-3 and J is TRBJ2-3; 8 bases match TRBD2. CDR1 and CDR2 (germline): SGHTA, FQGTGA. With 5 bases clipped from V and 0 bases from J, the junction kept 4 bases outside the gene matches. The CDR3 is made up of 15 amino acids.

The chain links TRBV28 to TRBJ1-2; the D gene is possibly TRBD1 (5 bases). Germline V CDR1 and CDR2: MDHEN, SYDVKM. The CDR3 contains 15 residues. V lost 6 bases and J lost 0, with 14 bases in between. The chain's CDR3 is CASRSPQGTNYGYTF. The DNA for the CDR3 is TGTGCCAGCAGGTCGCCGCAGGGCACTAACTATGGCTACACCTTC.

This clone turned up a few times. The chain joins TRBV10-3 to TRBJ1-5, with D unclear. This CDR3 region has 14 residues. Germline CDR1 is ENHRY and CDR2 is SYGVKD. Trimming stripped 2 bases from V and 9 bases from J, with 14 bases between. The CDR3 DNA sequence: TGTGCCATCAGTGAGCTCCCGGACCCCACGCCCCAGCATTTT. Its translation is CAISELPDPTPQHF.

The chain has TRBV5-1 and TRBJ2-1; D unresolved. Germline CDR1 is SGHRS and CDR2 is YFSETQ. V was pared by 6 bases and J by 8 bases, with 18 bases between. This CDR3 has 14 amino acids. Here the CDR3 reads CASTVEVIPHEQFF. The CDR3 bases are TGCGCCAGCACAGTCGAGGTGATCCCCCATGAGCAGTTCTTC.

This clone was observed a few times. The genes are TRBV9 and TRBJ2-7; D may be TRBD1 or TRBD2 (5 bases each). The CDR3 sequence is 15 residues long. The V end was cut by 4 bases, the J end by 2 bases, with 16 bases between. The germline CDR1 and CDR2 sequences are SGDLS and YYNGEE. The CDR3 sequence: CASSPPGAVAYEQYF. The CDR3 DNA is TGTGCCAGCAGCCCACCCGGGGCGGTAGCCTACGAGCAGTACTTC.

The genes are TRBV19 and TRBJ2-5; TRBD1 aligns across 7 bases. This CDR3 spans 15 amino acids. V was pared by 5 bases and J by 3 bases, with 9 bases of the junction left unmatched. Looked up from germline, CDR1 is LNHDA and CDR2 is SQIVND (reference sequence). This CDR3 is CASSGYRGLEETQYF. The CDR3 coding sequence is TGTGCCAGTAGTGGATACAGGGGCTTGGAAGAGACCCAGTACTTC.

V usage is TRBV29-1 and J usage is TRBJ2-5; weak D call: TRBD2 (6 bases). V lost 4 bases, J lost 4 bases, and 7 bases lay in between. Germline assignment: CDR1 SQVTM and CDR2 ANQGSEA. CDR3 size: 11 residues. The DNA of the CDR3 is TGCAGCGTTGTGGAGGGAGAGACCCAGTACTTC. It translates to CSVVEGETQYF.

This clone was seen more than once but under ten times. The rearrangement uses TRBV5-1 and TRBJ2-5, with 9 bases lining up with TRBD1. Germline V gene lookup returns CDR1 SGHRS and CDR2 YFSETQ. Trimming at V came to 3 bases and at J to 4 bases, leaving 10 bases not matched to a gene. The length of the CDR3 is 16 residues. The CDR3 protein is CASSSGTGRVGETQYF. CDR3 nucleotides: TGCGCCAGCAGCTCCGGGACAGGGAGGGTCGGAGAGACCCAGTACTTC.